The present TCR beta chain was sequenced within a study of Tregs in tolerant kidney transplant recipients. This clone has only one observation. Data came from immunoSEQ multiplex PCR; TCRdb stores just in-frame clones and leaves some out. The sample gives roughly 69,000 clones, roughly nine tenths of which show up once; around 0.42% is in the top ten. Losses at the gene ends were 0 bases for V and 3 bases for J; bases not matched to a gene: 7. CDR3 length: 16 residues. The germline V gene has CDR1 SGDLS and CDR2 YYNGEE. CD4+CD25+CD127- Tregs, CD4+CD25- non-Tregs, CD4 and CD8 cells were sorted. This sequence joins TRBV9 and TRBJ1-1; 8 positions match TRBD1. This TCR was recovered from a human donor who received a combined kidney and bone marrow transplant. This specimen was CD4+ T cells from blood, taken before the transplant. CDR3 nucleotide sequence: TGTGCCAGCAGCGTAGGGCCAGGGGGCCTATACACTGAAGCTTTCTTT. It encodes CASSVGPGGLYTEAFF.